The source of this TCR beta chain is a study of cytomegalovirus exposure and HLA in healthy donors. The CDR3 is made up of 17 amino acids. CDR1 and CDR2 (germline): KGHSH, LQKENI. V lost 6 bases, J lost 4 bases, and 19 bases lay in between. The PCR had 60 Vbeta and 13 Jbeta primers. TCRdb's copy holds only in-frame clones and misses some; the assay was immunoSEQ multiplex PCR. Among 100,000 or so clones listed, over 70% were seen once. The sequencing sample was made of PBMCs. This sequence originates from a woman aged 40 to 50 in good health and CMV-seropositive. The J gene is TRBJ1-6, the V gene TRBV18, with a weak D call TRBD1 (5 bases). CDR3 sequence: CASSERGGYIYNSPLHF. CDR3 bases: TGTGCCAGCTCCGAGAGGGGAGGGTATATATATAATTCACCCCTCCACTTT.